A single sample gave rise to the 8 T cell receptor beta chains below, sequenced in a study of cytomegalovirus exposure and HLA in healthy donors. 60 Vbeta and 13 Jbeta primers were used in PCR. The table came from immunoSEQ multiplex PCR; TCRdb's copy has only in-frame clones and leaves some out. In the table there are 150,000 to 200,000 clones, over 65% of which are singletons. Sequencing was performed on PBMCs. The receptor set was obtained from a woman in her 30s in good health and CMV-seronegative.

V gene TRBV7-8 combines with J gene TRBJ2-7; TRBD1 agrees at 8 bases. CDR1 is SGHVS, CDR2 FQNEAQ, per germline. J gave up 0 bases and V 5 bases, and 6 bases lay outside the gene matches. This CDR3 comprises 15 residues. The CDR3: CASSLGQGPSYEQYF. CDR3 coding DNA: TGTGCCAGCAGCCTCGGACAGGGCCCCTCCTACGAGCAGTACTTC.

V and J are TRBV29-1 and TRBJ1-5; the match to TRBD1 covers 9 bases. CDR1 and CDR2 (germline): SQVTM, ANQGSEA. There are 14 residues in the CDR3. V shed 6 bases, J shed 6 bases, and the junction held 9 bases outside the gene matches. The CDR3 loop reads CSVGTGIRGQPQHF. CDR3 sequence (DNA): TGCAGCGTGGGGACAGGGATTAGGGGTCAGCCCCAGCATTTT.

The chain uses TRBV7-8 and TRBJ2-7, with TRBD2 matching 9 bases. V shed 5 bases and J 4 bases; nucleotides not matched to a gene: 9. This CDR3 contains 15 residues. Germline V CDR1 and CDR2: SGHVS, FQNEAQ. CDR3 sequence: CASSTETSGLYEQYF. The CDR3 bases are TGTGCCAGCAGCACCGAGACTAGCGGACTATACGAGCAGTACTTC.

Remarks on this clone: Germline and junction disagree at one end, which may indicate a read error. The V and J genes are TRBV6-5 and TRBJ1-1, with 10 bases matching TRBD1. Germline V gene data show CDR1 as MNHEY and CDR2 as SVGAGI. This CDR3 is built from 14 residues. Here the CDR3 reads CASSNSDRGSEAFF. The CDR3 coding sequence is TGTGCCAGCAGTAACTCGGACAGGGGGAGTGAAGCTTTCTTT.

V gene TRBV27 combines with J gene TRBJ1-2; TRBD1 matches 8 bases. CDR1 MNHEY and CDR2 SMNVEV come from the germline V gene (reference sequence). The V and J ends lost 2 bases and 4 bases, in that order; junction bases with no gene match: 6. The CDR3 totals 15 residues. The CDR3 bases are TGTGCCAGCAGTTTAAGTAACAGGGGGGTCTATGGCTACACCTTC. Protein sequence: CASSLSNRGVYGYTF.

This clone was observed a handful of times. J is TRBJ2-7 and V is TRBV4-3; 10 bases fit TRBD2. V dropped 1 base and J dropped 2; count of bases not matched to a gene: 11. This CDR3 spans 18 amino acids. Germline assignment: CDR1 LGHNA and CDR2 YSLEER. The chain's CDR3 is CASSQGHYGLAGAYEQYF. The CDR3 region has the DNA TGCGCCAGCAGCCAAGGTCATTATGGGCTAGCGGGAGCCTACGAGCAGTACTTC.

This clone was seen a few times. This chain uses TRBV11-2 with TRBJ2-7; D possibly corresponds to TRBD2 (6 bases). CDR1 and CDR2 (germline): SGHAT, FQNNGV. CDR3 length: 17 residues. Deletions cut 4 bases from V and 1 base from J, with 20 bases between. The CDR3 nucleotides are TGTGCCAGCAGCTCCCTGGGGGGACTGACGTCTTCCTACGAGCAGTACTTC. It is translated as CASSSLGGLTSSYEQYF.

V usage is TRBV19 and J usage is TRBJ2-7; the match to TRBD1 covers 8 bases. The CDR3 length is 14 residues. After removal of 5 bases from V and 4 bases from J, the junction contained 7 bases not matched to a gene. CDR1 and CDR2 (germline): LNHDA, SQIVND (reference sequence). CDR3 amino acids: CASSGAGGRYEQYF. In DNA form, the CDR3 reads TGTGCCAGTAGTGGGGCAGGGGGCAGGTACGAGCAGTACTTC.